This T cell receptor beta chain originates from a study of shared clonotypes between healthy human individuals. The repertoire was sequenced with immunoSEQ multiplex PCR; TCRdb's copy has only in-frame clones and lacks some. Of over 2 million clones in the sample, around 93% were seen once. This CDR3 region has 16 residues. The germline V gene has CDR1 LNHDA and CDR2 SQIVND (reference sequence). The V and J ends lost 4 bases and 6 bases respectively, with 19 bases between them. The J gene is TRBJ2-1, the V gene TRBV19, with D perhaps being TRBD1 or TRBD2 (5 bases each). The sequence came from a man aged 18-30 years in good health. Some clones in this sample may be carry-over from other donors' samples. The source material was naive CD4+ T cells from PBMCs. Indicated subset: CD45RA+ positively selected. The CDR3 loop is CASSKDNGGGGNEQFF. DNA of the CDR3: TGTGCCAGTAGTAAGGACAATGGAGGAGGTGGCAATGAGCAGTTCTTC.